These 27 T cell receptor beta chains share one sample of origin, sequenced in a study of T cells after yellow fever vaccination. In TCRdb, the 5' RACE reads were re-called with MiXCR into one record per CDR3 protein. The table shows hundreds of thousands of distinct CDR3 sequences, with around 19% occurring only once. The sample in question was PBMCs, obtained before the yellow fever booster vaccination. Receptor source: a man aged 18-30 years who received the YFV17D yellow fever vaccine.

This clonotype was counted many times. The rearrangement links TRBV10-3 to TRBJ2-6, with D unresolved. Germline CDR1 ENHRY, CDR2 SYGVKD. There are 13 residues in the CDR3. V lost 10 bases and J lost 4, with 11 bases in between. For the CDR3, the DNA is TGTGCCACCAAGGAAGGGGGGGCCAACGTCCTGACTTTC. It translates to CATKEGGANVLTF.

CDR3 protein: CASSPQGQGLAGGQVTDTQYF. In DNA, the CDR3 is TGTGCCAGCAGCCCCCAGGGGCAGGGACTAGCGGGGGGCCAGGTCACAGATACGCAGTATTTT. V is TRBV7-2 and J is TRBJ2-3, with 15 positions matching TRBD2. Germline CDR1 is SGHTA and CDR2 is FQGNSA. The V gene end was trimmed by 5 bases and the J gene end by 2 bases; junction bases not matched to a gene: 17. The CDR3 sequence is 21 residues long.

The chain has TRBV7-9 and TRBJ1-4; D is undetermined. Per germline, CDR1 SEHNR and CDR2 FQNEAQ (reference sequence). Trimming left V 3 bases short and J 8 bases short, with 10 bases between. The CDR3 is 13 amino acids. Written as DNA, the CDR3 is TGTGCCAGCAGCTTGACATCACCCGAAAAACTGTTTTTT. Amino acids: CASSLTSPEKLFF. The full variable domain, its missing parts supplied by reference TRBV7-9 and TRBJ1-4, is DTGVSQNPRHKITKRGQNVTFRCDPISEHNRLYWYRQTLGQGPEFLTYFQNEAQLEKSRLLSDRFSAERPKGSFSTLEIQRTEQGDSAMYLCASSLTSPEKLFFGSGTQLSVL.

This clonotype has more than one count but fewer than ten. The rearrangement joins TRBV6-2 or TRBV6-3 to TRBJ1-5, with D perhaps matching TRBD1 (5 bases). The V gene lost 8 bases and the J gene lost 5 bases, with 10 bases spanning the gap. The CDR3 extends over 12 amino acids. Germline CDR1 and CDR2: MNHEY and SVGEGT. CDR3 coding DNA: TGTGCCAGCTGGACACTGGATCAGCCCCAGCATTTT. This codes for CASWTLDQPQHF.

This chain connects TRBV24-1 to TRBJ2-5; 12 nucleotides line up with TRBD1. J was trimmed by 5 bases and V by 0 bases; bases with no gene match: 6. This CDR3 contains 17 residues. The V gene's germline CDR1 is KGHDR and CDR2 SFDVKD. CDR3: CATSDLDRDRGPETQYF. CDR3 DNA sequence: TGTGCCACCAGTGATTTGGACCGGGACAGGGGGCCGGAGACCCAGTACTTC.

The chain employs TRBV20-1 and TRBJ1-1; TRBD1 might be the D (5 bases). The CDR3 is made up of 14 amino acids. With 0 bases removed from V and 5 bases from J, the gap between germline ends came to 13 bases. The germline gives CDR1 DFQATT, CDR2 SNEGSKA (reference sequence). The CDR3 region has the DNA TGCAGTGCTAGAGACCCCGGGGGGGATACTGAAGCTTTCTTT. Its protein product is CSARDPGGDTEAFF.

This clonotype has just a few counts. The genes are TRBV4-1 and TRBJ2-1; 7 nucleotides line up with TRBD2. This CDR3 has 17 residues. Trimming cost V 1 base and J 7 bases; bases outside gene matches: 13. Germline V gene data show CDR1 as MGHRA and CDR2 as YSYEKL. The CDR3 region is CASSQVVWEGTGNEQFF. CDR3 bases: TGCGCCAGCAGCCAAGTAGTATGGGAGGGGACGGGGAATGAGCAGTTCTTC.

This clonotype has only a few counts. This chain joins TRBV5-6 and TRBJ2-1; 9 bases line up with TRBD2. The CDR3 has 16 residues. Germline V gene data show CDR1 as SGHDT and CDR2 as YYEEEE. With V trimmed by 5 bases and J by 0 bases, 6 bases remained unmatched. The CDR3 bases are TGTGCCAGCAGAGTAGCGGGGGCGAGCTCCTACAATGAGCAGTTCTTC. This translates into CASRVAGASSYNEQFF.

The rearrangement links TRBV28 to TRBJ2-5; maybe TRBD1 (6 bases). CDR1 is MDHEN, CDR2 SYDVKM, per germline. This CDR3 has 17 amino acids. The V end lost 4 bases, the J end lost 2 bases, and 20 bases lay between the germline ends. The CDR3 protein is CASSSFQGFEGQETQYF. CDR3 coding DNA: TGTGCCAGCAGTTCCTTTCAGGGGTTTGAGGGGCAAGAGACCCAGTACTTC. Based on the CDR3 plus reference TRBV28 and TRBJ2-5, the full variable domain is DVKVTQSSRYLVKRTGEKVFLECVQDMDHENMFWYRQDPGLGLRLIYFSYDVKMKEKGDIPEGYSVSREKKERFSLILESASTNQTSMYLCASSSFQGFEGQETQYFGPGTRLLVL.

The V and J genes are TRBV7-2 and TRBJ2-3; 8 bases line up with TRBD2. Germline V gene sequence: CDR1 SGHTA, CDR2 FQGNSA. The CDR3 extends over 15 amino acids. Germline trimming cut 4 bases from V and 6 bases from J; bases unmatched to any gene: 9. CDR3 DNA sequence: TGTGCCAGCAGCTCGCGTAGCGGGGTTCTTGATACGCAGTATTTT. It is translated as CASSSRSGVLDTQYF.

The CDR3 sequence: CSAGGRQAVTDTQYF. In DNA form, the CDR3 reads TGCAGTGCTGGAGGAAGACAGGCAGTCACAGATACGCAGTATTTT. This chain uses TRBV20-1 with TRBJ2-3; maybe TRBD1 (6 bases). Germline CDR1 and CDR2: DFQATT and SNEGSKA (reference sequence). CDR3 length equals 15 residues. V was clipped by 5 bases and J by 2 bases, with 17 bases between them.

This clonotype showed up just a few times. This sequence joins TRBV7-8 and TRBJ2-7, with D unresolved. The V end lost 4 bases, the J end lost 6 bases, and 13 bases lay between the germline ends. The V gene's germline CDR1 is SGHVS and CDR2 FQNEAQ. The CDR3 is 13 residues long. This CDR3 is CASSSSPLGEQYF. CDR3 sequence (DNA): TGTGCCAGCAGCTCGTCACCGCTGGGCGAGCAGTACTTC.

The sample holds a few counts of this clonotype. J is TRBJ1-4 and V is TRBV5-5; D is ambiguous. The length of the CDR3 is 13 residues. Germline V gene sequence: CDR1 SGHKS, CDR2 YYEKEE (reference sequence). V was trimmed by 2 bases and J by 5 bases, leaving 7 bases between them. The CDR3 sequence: CASSFDGNEKLFF. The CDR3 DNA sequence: TGTGCCAGCAGCTTCGACGGGAATGAAAAACTGTTTTTT. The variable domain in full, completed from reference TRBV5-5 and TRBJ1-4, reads DAGVTQSPTHLIKTRGQQVTLRCSPISGHKSVSWYQQVLGQGPQFIFQYYEKEERGRGNFPDRFSARQFPNYSSELNVNALLLGDSALYLCASSFDGNEKLFFGSGTQLSVL.

CDR3 nucleotide sequence: TGTGCCAGCAGCTCTGGACAGCAGACAGATACGCAGTATTTT. Its protein product is CASSSGQQTDTQYF. The J gene is TRBJ2-3, the V gene TRBV11-2; maybe TRBD1 (6 bases). Germline V lookup: CDR1 SGHAT, CDR2 FQNNGV. This CDR3 spans 14 amino acids. Trimming left V 4 bases short and J 3 bases short, with 11 bases between.

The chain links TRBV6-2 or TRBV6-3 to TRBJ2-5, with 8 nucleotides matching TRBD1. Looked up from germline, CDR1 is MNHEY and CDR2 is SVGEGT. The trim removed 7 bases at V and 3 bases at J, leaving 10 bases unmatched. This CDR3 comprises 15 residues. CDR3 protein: CASTRGGQGEETQYF. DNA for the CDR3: TGTGCCAGCACCAGAGGAGGACAGGGTGAAGAGACCCAGTACTTC.

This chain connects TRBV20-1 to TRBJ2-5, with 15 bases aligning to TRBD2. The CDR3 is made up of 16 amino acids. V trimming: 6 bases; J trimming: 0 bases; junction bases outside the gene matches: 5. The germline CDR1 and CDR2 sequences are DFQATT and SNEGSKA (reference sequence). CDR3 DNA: TGCAGTGCCTGGGGGACTAGCGGGGGGTACCAAGAGACCCAGTACTTC. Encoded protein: CSAWGTSGGYQETQYF.

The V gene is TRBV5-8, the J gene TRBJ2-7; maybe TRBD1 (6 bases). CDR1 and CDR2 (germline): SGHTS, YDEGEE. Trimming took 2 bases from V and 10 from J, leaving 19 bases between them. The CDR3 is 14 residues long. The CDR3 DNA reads TGTGCCAGCAGCTTAAGCCGGGACAACCTGGTACAGTACGTC. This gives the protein CASSLSRDNLVQYV.

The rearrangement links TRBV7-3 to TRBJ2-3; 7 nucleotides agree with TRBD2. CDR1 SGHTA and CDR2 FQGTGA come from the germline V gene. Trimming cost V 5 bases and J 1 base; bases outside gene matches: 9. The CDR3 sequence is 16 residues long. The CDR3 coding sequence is TGTGCCAGCAGCAGTGAACTAGCGAGAGGCACAGATACGCAGTATTTT. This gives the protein CASSSELARGTDTQYF.

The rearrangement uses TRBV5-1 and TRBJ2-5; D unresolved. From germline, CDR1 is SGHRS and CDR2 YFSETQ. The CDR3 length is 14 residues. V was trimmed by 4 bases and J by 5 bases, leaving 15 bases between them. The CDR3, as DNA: TGCGCCAGCAGCCTATCAGCCCAGGAGGAGACCCAGTACTTC. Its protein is CASSLSAQEETQYF.

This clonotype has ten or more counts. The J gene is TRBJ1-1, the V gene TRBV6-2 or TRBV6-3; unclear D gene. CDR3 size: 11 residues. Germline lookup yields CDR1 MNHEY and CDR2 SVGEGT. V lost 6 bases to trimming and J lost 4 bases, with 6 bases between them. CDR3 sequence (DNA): TGTGCCAGCAGCCAGAGCACTGAAGCTTTCTTT. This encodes CASSQSTEAFF.

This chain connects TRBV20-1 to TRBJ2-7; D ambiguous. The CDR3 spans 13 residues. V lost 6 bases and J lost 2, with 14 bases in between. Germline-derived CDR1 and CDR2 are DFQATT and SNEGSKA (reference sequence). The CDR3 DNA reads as TGCAGTGCCTTACCCGGGCTTACCTACGAGCAGTACTTC. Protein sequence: CSALPGLTYEQYF.

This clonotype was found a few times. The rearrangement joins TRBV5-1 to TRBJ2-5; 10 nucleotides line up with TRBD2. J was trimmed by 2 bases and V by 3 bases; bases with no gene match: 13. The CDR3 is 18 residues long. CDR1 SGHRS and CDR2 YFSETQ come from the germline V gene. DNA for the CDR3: TGCGCCAGCAGCTCAGGGGACCAACTAGCGGGGTTTCAAGAGACCCAGTACTTC. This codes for CASSSGDQLAGFQETQYF. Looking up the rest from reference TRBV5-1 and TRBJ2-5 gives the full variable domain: KAGVTQTPRYLIKTRGQQVTLSCSPISGHRSVSWYQQTPGQGLQFLFEYFSETQRNKGNFPGRFSGRQFSNSRSEMNVSTLELGDSALYLCASSSGDQLAGFQETQYFGPGTRLLVL.

The CDR3, as DNA: TGTGCCAGCAGTCCGGACAGGTCGTCCAAAAAATACAATGAGCAGTTCTTC. Translating gives CASSPDRSSKKYNEQFF. This rearrangement joins TRBV13 to TRBJ2-1; 7 bases are shared with TRBD1. The germline V gene encodes CDR1 PRHDT and CDR2 FYEKMQ (reference sequence). The length of the CDR3 is 17 residues. V trimming: 6 bases; J trimming: 4 bases; junction bases outside the gene matches: 15.

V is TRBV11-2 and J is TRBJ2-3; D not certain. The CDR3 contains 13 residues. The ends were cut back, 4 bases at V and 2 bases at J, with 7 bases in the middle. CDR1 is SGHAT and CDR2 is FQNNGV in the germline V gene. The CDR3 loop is CASSWTTTDTQYF. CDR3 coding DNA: TGTGCCAGCAGCTGGACCACCACAGATACGCAGTATTTT.

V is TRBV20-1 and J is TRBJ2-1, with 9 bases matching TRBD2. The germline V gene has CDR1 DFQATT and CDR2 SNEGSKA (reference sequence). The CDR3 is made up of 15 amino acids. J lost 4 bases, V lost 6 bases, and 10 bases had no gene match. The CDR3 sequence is CSARGGGARYNEQFF. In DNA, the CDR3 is TGCAGTGCCAGGGGCGGGGGGGCAAGGTACAATGAGCAGTTCTTC.

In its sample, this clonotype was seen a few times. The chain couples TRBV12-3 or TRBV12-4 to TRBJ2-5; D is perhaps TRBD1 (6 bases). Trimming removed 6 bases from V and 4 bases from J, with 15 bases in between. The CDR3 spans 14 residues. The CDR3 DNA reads TGTGCCAGCAGCCTGGCAGGGGCTCCAGAGACCCAGTACTTC. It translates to CASSLAGAPETQYF.

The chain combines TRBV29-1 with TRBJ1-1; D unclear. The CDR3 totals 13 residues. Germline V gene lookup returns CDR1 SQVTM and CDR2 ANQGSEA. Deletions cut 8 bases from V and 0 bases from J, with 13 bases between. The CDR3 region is CSIAVRLNTEAFF. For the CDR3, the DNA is TGCAGCATAGCCGTTCGGTTGAACACTGAAGCTTTCTTT.